A selection of T cell receptor beta chains follows, all from one sample in a study of blood T cell repertoires in COVID-19. Method: immunoSEQ multiplex PCR; TCRdb's copy keeps in-frame clones and lacks some. The sample consists of about 250,000 clones, over 75% of them appearing once. Sequenced material: peripheral blood. All receptors come from a man aged 50 to 59 with active or convalescent COVID-19. CDR3s leave out the opening cysteine and the closing phenylalanine or tryptophan. Clone size is shown for a subset of rows, as once, few, many or a class of expanded clone.

j_call: TRBJ2-7; clone_size: -; v_call: TRBV19; cdr3_aa: ASSQGSSSYEQY
j_call: TRBJ2-5; clone_size: few; v_call: TRBV7-6; cdr3_aa: ASSPLQETQY
j_call: TRBJ1-3; clone_size: -; v_call: TRBV3-1/TRBV3-2; cdr3_aa: ASSQVVGGTIY
j_call: TRBJ1-5; clone_size: -; v_call: TRBV10-2; cdr3_aa: ASKDRRDQPQH
j_call: TRBJ2-1; clone_size: -; v_call: TRBV12-5; cdr3_aa: ASGSDRNNEQF
j_call: TRBJ2-7; clone_size: -; v_call: TRBV2; cdr3_aa: ASSVRGHSREQY
j_call: TRBJ2-7; clone_size: -; v_call: TRBV7-2; cdr3_aa: ASSLAKGQGSYEQY
j_call: TRBJ2-1; clone_size: -; v_call: TRBV7-8; cdr3_aa: ASSLGGGPKQF
j_call: TRBJ1-1; clone_size: -; v_call: TRBV28; cdr3_aa: ASSRDREAF
j_call: TRBJ1-1; clone_size: -; v_call: TRBV10-3; cdr3_aa: AIQEDRGAAF
j_call: TRBJ1-5; clone_size: -; v_call: TRBV5-1; cdr3_aa: ASSLGTAQPQH
j_call: TRBJ2-1; clone_size: few; v_call: TRBV7-6; cdr3_aa: ASSSLSGRASNEQF
j_call: TRBJ2-1; clone_size: -; v_call: TRBV7-3; cdr3_aa: ASRAGTSGSSLF
j_call: TRBJ1-3; clone_size: -; v_call: TRBV10-3; cdr3_aa: AATGTGFSGNTIY
j_call: TRBJ1-1; clone_size: -; v_call: TRBV5-6; cdr3_aa: ASSPWDRKETEAF
j_call: TRBJ1-1; clone_size: once; v_call: TRBV9; cdr3_aa: ASSVGRGSEAF
j_call: TRBJ2-1; clone_size: -; v_call: TRBV4-1; cdr3_aa: ASSLGVAGGRRYEQF
j_call: TRBJ1-5; clone_size: few; v_call: TRBV6-5; cdr3_aa: ASSYSTGGNQPQH
j_call: TRBJ2-6; clone_size: -; v_call: TRBV4-1; cdr3_aa: ASSQNPGNSGANVLT
j_call: TRBJ1-4; clone_size: -; v_call: TRBV18; cdr3_aa: ASSPLAAIATNEKLF
j_call: TRBJ1-6; clone_size: -; v_call: TRBV5-1; cdr3_aa: ASSLRTGDPPLH
j_call: TRBJ1-2; clone_size: -; v_call: TRBV23-1; cdr3_aa: ASHRLLNYGYT
j_call: TRBJ1-6; clone_size: -; v_call: TRBV19; cdr3_aa: ASSYRVGDSPLH
j_call: TRBJ1-6; clone_size: few; v_call: TRBV5-1; cdr3_aa: ASSFLRPGQGQSPLH
j_call: TRBJ2-2; clone_size: -; v_call: TRBV7-6; cdr3_aa: ASRWGGVGGRTNTGELF
j_call: TRBJ2-3; clone_size: -; v_call: TRBV30; cdr3_aa: AGFVGFTDTQY
j_call: TRBJ1-5; clone_size: -; v_call: TRBV6-1; cdr3_aa: ASSERTGQPQH
j_call: TRBJ2-7; clone_size: -; v_call: TRBV7-8; cdr3_aa: ASSPVAGDSYEQY
j_call: TRBJ1-4; clone_size: -; v_call: TRBV15; cdr3_aa: ATSRGSGATNEKLF
j_call: TRBJ1-3; clone_size: -; v_call: TRBV28; cdr3_aa: ASRWQGAPGNTIY
j_call: TRBJ1-2; clone_size: few; v_call: TRBV9; cdr3_aa: ASSVGGETNYGYT
j_call: TRBJ2-5; clone_size: -; v_call: TRBV24-1; cdr3_aa: ATSDSRTGQETQY